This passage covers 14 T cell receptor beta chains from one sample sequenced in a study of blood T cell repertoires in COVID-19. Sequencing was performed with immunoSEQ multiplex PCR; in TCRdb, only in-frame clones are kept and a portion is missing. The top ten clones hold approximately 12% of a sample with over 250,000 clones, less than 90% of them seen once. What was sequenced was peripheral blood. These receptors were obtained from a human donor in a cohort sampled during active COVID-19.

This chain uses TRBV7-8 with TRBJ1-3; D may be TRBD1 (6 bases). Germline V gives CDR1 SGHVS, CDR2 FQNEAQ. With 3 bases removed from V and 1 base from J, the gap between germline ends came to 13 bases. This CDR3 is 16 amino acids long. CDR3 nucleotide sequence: TGTGCCAGCAGCTTCAGCGGGACAACTTCTGGAAACACCATATATTTT. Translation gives CASSFSGTTSGNTIYF.

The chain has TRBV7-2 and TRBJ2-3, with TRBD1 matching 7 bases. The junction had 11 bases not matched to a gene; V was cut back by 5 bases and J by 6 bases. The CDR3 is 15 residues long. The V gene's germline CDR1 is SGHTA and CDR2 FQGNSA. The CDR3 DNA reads TGTGCCAGCAGCCAGAACAGGGGTTCAACGGATACGCAGTATTTT. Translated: CASSQNRGSTDTQYF.

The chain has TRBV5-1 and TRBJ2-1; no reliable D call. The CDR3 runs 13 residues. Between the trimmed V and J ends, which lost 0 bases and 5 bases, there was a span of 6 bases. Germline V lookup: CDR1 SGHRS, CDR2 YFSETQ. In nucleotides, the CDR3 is TGCGCCAGCAGCTTGGGGAGAAACAATGAGCAGTTCTTC. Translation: CASSLGRNNEQFF.

The CDR3: CASNREGYGYTF. The CDR3 bases are TGTGCCAGCAACAGGGAAGGATATGGCTACACCTTC. The gene calls are TRBV2 and TRBJ1-2, with a weak D call TRBD1 (6 bases). CDR3 length equals 12 residues. CDR1 and CDR2 (germline): SNHLY, FYNNEI. V was trimmed by 7 bases and J by 5 bases, leaving 11 bases between them. The whole variable domain, filled in from reference TRBV2 and TRBJ1-2, reads EPEVTQTPSHQVTQMGQEVILRCVPISNHLYFYWYRQILGQKVEFLVSFYNNEISEKSEIFDDQFSVERPDGSNFTLKIRSTKLEDSAMYFCASNREGYGYTFGSGTRLTVV.

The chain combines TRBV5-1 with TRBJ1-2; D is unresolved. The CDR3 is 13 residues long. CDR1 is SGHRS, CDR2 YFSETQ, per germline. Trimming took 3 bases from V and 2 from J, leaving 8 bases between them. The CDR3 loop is CASSYDGNYGYTF. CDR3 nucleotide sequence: TGCGCCAGCAGCTATGACGGGAACTATGGCTACACCTTC.

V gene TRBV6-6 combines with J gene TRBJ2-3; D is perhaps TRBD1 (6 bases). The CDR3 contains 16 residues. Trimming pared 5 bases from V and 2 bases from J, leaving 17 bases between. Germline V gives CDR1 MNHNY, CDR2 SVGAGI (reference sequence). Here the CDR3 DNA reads TGTGCCAGCAGTCCCCCTAGGGGGATCACCACAGATACGCAGTATTTT. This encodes CASSPPRGITTDTQYF.

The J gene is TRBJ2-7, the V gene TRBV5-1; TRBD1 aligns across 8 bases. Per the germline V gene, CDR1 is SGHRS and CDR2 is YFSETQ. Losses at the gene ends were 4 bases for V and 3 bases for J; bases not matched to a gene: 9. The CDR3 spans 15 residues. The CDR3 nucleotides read TGCGCCAGCAGCACAGGGGGATTGGGGTTCTACGAGCAGTACTTC. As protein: CASSTGGLGFYEQYF.

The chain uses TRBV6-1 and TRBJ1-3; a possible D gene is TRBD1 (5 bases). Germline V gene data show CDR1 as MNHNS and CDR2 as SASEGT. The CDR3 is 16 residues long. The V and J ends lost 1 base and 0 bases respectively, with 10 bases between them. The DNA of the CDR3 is TGTGCCAGCAGTGAAGGACAGTCTTACTCTGGAAACACCATATATTTT. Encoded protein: CASSEGQSYSGNTIYF.

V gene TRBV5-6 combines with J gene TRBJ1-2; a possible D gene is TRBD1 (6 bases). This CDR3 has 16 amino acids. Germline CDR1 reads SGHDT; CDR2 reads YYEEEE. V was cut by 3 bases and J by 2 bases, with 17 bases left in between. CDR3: CASSWGSGHRNYGYTF. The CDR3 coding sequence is TGTGCCAGCAGCTGGGGCTCGGGACACCGGAACTATGGCTACACCTTC. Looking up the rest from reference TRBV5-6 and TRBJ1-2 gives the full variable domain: DAGVTQSPTHLIKTRGQQVTLRCSPKSGHDTVSWYQQALGQGPQFIFQYYEEEERQRGNFPDRFSGHQFPNYSSELNVNALLLGDSALYLCASSWGSGHRNYGYTFGSGTRLTVV.

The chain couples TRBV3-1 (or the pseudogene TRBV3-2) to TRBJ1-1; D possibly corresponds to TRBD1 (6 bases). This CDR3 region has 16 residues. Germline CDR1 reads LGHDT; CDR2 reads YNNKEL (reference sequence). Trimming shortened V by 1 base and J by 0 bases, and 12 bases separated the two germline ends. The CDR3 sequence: CASSQGGRRVNTEAFF. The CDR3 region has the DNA TGTGCCAGCAGCCAAGGGGGGCGAAGGGTGAACACTGAAGCTTTCTTT.

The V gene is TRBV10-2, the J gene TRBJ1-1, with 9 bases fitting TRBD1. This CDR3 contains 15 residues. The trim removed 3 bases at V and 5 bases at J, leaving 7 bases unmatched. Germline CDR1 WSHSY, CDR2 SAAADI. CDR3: CASSDPGQGRTEAFF. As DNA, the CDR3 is TGCGCCAGCAGTGACCCGGGACAGGGAAGGACTGAAGCTTTCTTT.

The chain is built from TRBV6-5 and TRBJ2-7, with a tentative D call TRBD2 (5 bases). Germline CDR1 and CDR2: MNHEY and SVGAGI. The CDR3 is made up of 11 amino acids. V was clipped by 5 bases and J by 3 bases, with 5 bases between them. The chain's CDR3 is CASSRDYEQYF. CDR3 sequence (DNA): TGTGCCAGCAGTCGGGACTACGAGCAGTACTTC.

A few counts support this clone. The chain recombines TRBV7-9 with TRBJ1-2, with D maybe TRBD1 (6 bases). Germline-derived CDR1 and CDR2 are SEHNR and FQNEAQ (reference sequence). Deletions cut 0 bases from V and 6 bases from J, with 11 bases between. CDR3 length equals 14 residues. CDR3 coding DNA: TGTGCCAGCAGCTTAGCAGGGGGTCTTGATGGCTACACCTTC. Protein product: CASSLAGGLDGYTF. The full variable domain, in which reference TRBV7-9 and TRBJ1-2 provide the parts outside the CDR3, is DTGVSQNPRHKITKRGQNVTFRCDPISEHNRLYWYRQTLGQGPEFLTYFQNEAQLEKSRLLSDRFSAERPKGSFSTLEIQRTEQGDSAMYLCASSLAGGLDGYTFGSGTRLTVV.

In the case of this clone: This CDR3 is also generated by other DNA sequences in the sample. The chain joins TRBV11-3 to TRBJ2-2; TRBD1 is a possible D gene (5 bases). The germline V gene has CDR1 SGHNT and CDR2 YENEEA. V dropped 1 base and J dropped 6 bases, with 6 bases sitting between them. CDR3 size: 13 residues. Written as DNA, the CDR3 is TGTGCCAGCAGCTTAGCAGGGTCCGGGGAGCTGTTTTTT. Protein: CASSLAGSGELFF. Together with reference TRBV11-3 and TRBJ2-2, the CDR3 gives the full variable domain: EAGVVQSPRYKIIEKKQPVAFWCNPISGHNTLYWYLQNLGQGPELLIRYENEEAVDDSQLPKDRFSAERLKGVDSTLKIQPAELGDSAVYLCASSLAGSGELFFGEGSRLTVL.